This T cell receptor (beta chain) was identified in a study of cytomegalovirus exposure and HLA in healthy donors. V lost 1 base and J 0 bases, leaving 16 bases between the germline ends. CDR3 length: 19 residues. CDR1 is SNHLY and CDR2 is FYNNEI in the germline V gene. 60 Vbeta and 13 Jbeta primers were used in PCR. Generated by immunoSEQ multiplex PCR, the TCRdb table keeps only in-frame clones and is missing some. Seen here are around 100,000 clones, about 80% observed once, and the top ten hold 1.5% to 2%. The receptor was derived from a woman in her 40s in good health and CMV-seronegative. Sequences were obtained from PBMCs. This sequence joins TRBV2 and TRBJ2-6, with D tentatively TRBD1 (6 bases). The CDR3 loop is CASSEEDRAESSGANVLTF. As DNA, the CDR3 is TGTGCCAGCAGTGAAGAGGACAGAGCCGAGAGCTCTGGGGCCAACGTCCTGACTTTC.